These 22 T cell receptor beta chains were sequenced from one sample in a study of technical replicates of blood from a few donors (dated by TCRdb to 2016 to 2017). The library was produced with the immunoSEQ multiplex PCR assay. What TCRdb holds here is the immuneACCESS table cut down to in-frame rearrangements. Part of the clones is not present; checked against another copy, under half of the missing clones reflect an unresolved V gene, and the others are unexplained. Within this sample are about 66,000 clones, with 95% to 98% of them counted one time only. The ten largest make up about 0.26% of the sample. The sequencing sample was made of T cells isolated from PBMCs. Every receptor here comes from a human donor in good health.

This clone was counted between two and nine times. The chain combines TRBV25-1 with TRBJ1-1, with 12 bases identical to TRBD1. Germline V lookup: CDR1 MGHDK, CDR2 SYGVNS. The CDR3 is made up of 16 amino acids. V was pared by 6 bases and J by 4 bases, with 9 bases of the junction left unmatched. As DNA, the CDR3 is TGTGCCAGCAGGGGACAGGGGGCGAGTTTCTTCACTGAAGCTTTCTTT. Encoded protein: CASRGQGASFFTEAFF. Combining the CDR3 with reference TRBV25-1 and TRBJ1-1 gives the whole variable domain EADIYQTPRYLVIGTGKKITLECSQTMGHDKMYWYQQDPGMELHLIHYSYGVNSTEKGDLSSESTVSRIRTEHFPLTLESARPSHTSQYLCASRGQGASFFTEAFFGQGTRLTVV.

The V and J genes are TRBV27 and TRBJ1-4; D not certain. V lost 1 base and J lost 12, with 12 bases in between. The CDR3 covers 13 residues. Germline CDR1 and CDR2: MNHEY and SMNVEV (reference sequence). CDR3 sequence (DNA): TGTGCCAGCAGTTTATGGTTGCAGGAAGAACTGTTTTTT. This gives the protein CASSLWLQEELFF.

V and J are TRBV7-9 and TRBJ2-7, with D tentatively TRBD2 (7 bases). This CDR3 comprises 15 residues. V was pared by 5 bases and J by 3 bases, with 17 bases between. The V gene's germline CDR1 is SEHNR and CDR2 FQNEAQ (reference sequence). The CDR3, as DNA: TGTGCCAGCAGCCGACAGGTGGGAGGGAGCTACGAGCAGTACTTC. It codes for CASSRQVGGSYEQYF.

The chain links TRBV2 to TRBJ1-2; 7 positions match TRBD1. CDR3 length: 14 amino acids. Germline CDR1 reads SNHLY; CDR2 reads FYNNEI. Trimming removed 8 bases from V and 3 bases from J; junction bases left unmatched: 9. In nucleotides, the CDR3 is TGTGCCAGCGAACAACAGGGGTTTGACTATGGCTACACCTTC. This sequence encodes CASEQQGFDYGYTF.

This clone came up once. The chain combines TRBV29-1 with TRBJ2-5; D gene unclear. Per the germline V gene, CDR1 is SQVTM and CDR2 is ANQGSEA. V lost 1 base and J 5 bases, leaving 11 bases between the germline ends. The CDR3 length is 13 residues. CDR3 in amino acids: CSVEVVVGETQYF. CDR3 DNA sequence: TGCAGCGTTGAAGTCGTGGTCGGGGAGACCCAGTACTTC.

The chain couples TRBV4-1 to TRBJ2-5; 8 bases fit TRBD2. The CDR3 covers 15 residues. The V and J ends lost 4 bases and 1 base, in that order; junction bases with no gene match: 5. Germline CDR1 MGHRA, CDR2 YSYEKL. CDR3 bases: TGCGCCAGCAGCCTTTACGGGAGGGCCCAAGAGACCCAGTACTTC. Protein sequence: CASSLYGRAQETQYF.

The chain recombines TRBV4-1 with TRBJ1-2; a weak D match, TRBD1 (6 bases). Germline CDR1 reads MGHRA; CDR2 reads YSYEKL. CDR3 length: 16 amino acids. V lost 1 base, J lost 5 bases, and 17 bases lay in between. The CDR3 spells CASSQVYGTSLYGYTF. CDR3 DNA: TGCGCCAGCAGCCAAGTATACGGGACAAGTCTTTATGGCTACACCTTC.

The chain uses TRBV10-3 and TRBJ2-2, with 12 positions matching TRBD2. There are 16 residues in the CDR3. Germline CDR1 ENHRY, CDR2 SYGVKD. Trimming took 0 bases from V and 4 from J; bases not matched to a gene: 0. The CDR3, as DNA: TGTGCCATCAGTGAGTCGACTAGCGGGAGCACCGGGGAGCTGTTTTTT. This codes for CAISESTSGSTGELFF.

The chain is built from TRBV2 and TRBJ2-2; 7 bases map to TRBD1. The germline gives CDR1 SNHLY, CDR2 FYNNEI. CDR3 length equals 15 residues. The V segment lost 5 bases and the J segment 3 bases; nucleotides outside the gene matches: 6. The CDR3 here is CASSSGTAYTGELFF. The CDR3 nucleotides read TGTGCCAGCAGTTCCGGGACAGCATACACCGGGGAGCTGTTTTTT.

The rearrangement joins TRBV5-8 to TRBJ2-7; TRBD1 might be the D (6 bases). Germline assignment: CDR1 SGHTS and CDR2 YDEGEE. Trimming pared 4 bases from V and 3 bases from J, leaving 8 bases between. The CDR3 is made up of 12 amino acids. This chain's CDR3 is CASSPTGYEQYF. The CDR3 DNA reads as TGTGCCAGCAGCCCGACAGGCTACGAGCAGTACTTC.

The chain joins TRBV6-5 to TRBJ2-1, with a tentative D call TRBD2 (5 bases). CDR1 and CDR2 from the germline V gene are MNHEY and SVGAGI. V lost 0 bases, J lost 0 bases, and 9 bases lay in between. The CDR3 covers 16 residues. The CDR3 coding sequence is TGTGCCAGCAGTTACTCGTTAGCGAGCTCCTACAATGAGCAGTTCTTC. Its translation is CASSYSLASSYNEQFF.

The rearrangement links TRBV9 to TRBJ1-1, with 9 nucleotides matching TRBD1. This CDR3 has 18 amino acids. With V trimmed by 0 bases and J by 0 bases, 9 bases remained unmatched. Germline-derived CDR1 and CDR2 are SGDLS and YYNGEE. The CDR3 spells CASSVAPEHRGLNTEAFF. The DNA of the CDR3 is TGTGCCAGCAGCGTAGCTCCCGAACACAGGGGGCTGAACACTGAAGCTTTCTTT.

The genes are TRBV7-3 and TRBJ2-4; D remains ambiguous. V shed 5 bases and J shed 3 bases, with 14 bases lying between them. Germline-derived CDR1 and CDR2 are SGHTA and FQGTGA. This CDR3 has 15 amino acids. CDR3 sequence: CASSLDRLSKNIQYF. The CDR3 nucleotides are TGTGCCAGCAGCCTAGACCGGCTGAGCAAAAACATTCAGTACTTC. Full variable domain (missing parts from reference TRBV7-3 and TRBJ2-4): GAGVSQTPSNKVTEKGKYVELRCDPISGHTALYWYRQSLGQGPEFLIYFQGTGAADDSGLPNDRFFAVRPEGSVSTLKIQRTERGDSAVYLCASSLDRLSKNIQYFGAGTRLSVL.

The CDR3 sequence: CASSFPNQETQYF. CDR3 bases: TGCGCCAGCAGCTTCCCCAACCAAGAGACCCAGTACTTC. The rearrangement uses TRBV5-1 and TRBJ2-5; D not certain. V lost 2 bases to trimming and J lost 0 bases, with 5 bases between them. The CDR3 consists of 13 residues. Per the germline V gene, CDR1 is SGHRS and CDR2 is YFSETQ.

The chain couples TRBV7-6 to TRBJ2-7; 8 bases are shared with TRBD1. CDR1 and CDR2 from the germline V gene are SGHVS and FNYEAQ. CDR3 length equals 15 residues. The V segment lost 5 bases and the J segment 2 bases; nucleotides outside the gene matches: 8. The CDR3 sequence: CASSVTGTGPYEQYF. The CDR3 DNA is TGTGCCAGCAGCGTGACCGGGACAGGCCCCTACGAGCAGTACTTC.

The chain recombines TRBV30 with TRBJ2-7; D perhaps matches TRBD1 (6 bases). The V gene's germline CDR1 is GTSNPN and CDR2 SVGIG (reference sequence). V lost 1 base, J lost 6 bases, and 22 bases lay in between. The length of the CDR3 is 16 residues. The CDR3 loop is CAWSAATGTRISEQYF. CDR3 nucleotides: TGTGCCTGGAGTGCTGCCACCGGGACAAGAATCAGCGAGCAGTACTTC.

The chain has TRBV5-1 and TRBJ2-2; maybe TRBD1 (5 bases). This CDR3 contains 12 residues. The germline V gene has CDR1 SGHRS and CDR2 YFSETQ. Trimming took off 2 bases at V and 7 bases at J, with 6 bases between the two ends. For the CDR3, the DNA is TGCGCCAGCAGCTTTACAGGCGGGGAGCTGTTTTTT. This gives the protein CASSFTGGELFF.

The chain carries TRBV19 and TRBJ1-2; D perhaps matches TRBD1 (6 bases). The CDR3 has 15 residues. The ends were cut back, 4 bases at V and 5 bases at J, with 17 bases in the middle. Germline V gives CDR1 LNHDA, CDR2 SQIVND (reference sequence). The CDR3 protein is CASSNQGRQGYGYTF. CDR3 DNA sequence: TGTGCCAGTAGTAACCAGGGAAGGCAGGGGTATGGCTACACCTTC.

The chain is built from TRBV5-6 and TRBJ1-5; TRBD1 matches at 9 bases. V was pared by 2 bases and J by 6 bases, with 6 bases of the junction left unmatched. The CDR3 is made up of 15 amino acids. Germline lookup yields CDR1 SGHDT and CDR2 YYEEEE. In nucleotides, the CDR3 is TGTGCCAGCAGCTTCGGGACAGGGTTCGTTCAGCCCCAGCATTTT. Its translation: CASSFGTGFVQPQHF. The full variable domain, in which reference TRBV5-6 and TRBJ1-5 provide the parts outside the CDR3, is DAGVTQSPTHLIKTRGQQVTLRCSPKSGHDTVSWYQQALGQGPQFIFQYYEEEERQRGNFPDRFSGHQFPNYSSELNVNALLLGDSALYLCASSFGTGFVQPQHFGDGTRLSIL.

The chain uses TRBV15 and TRBJ2-7; D possibly corresponds to TRBD2 (6 bases). Germline lookup yields CDR1 LNHNV and CDR2 YYDKDF (reference sequence). Trimming shortened V by 3 bases and J by 0 bases, and 18 bases separated the two germline ends. This CDR3 region has 17 residues. The CDR3 nucleotides are TGTGCCACCAGCAGTGTGCCCCCTCGGACTATCTCCTACGAGCAGTACTTC. It encodes CATSSVPPRTISYEQYF.

In the case of this clone: The sample holds other DNA sequences that translate to the same CDR3. The gene calls are TRBV15 and TRBJ2-7; 9 bases are shared with TRBD1. This CDR3 is built from 12 residues. The V gene end was trimmed by 6 bases and the J gene end by 4 bases; junction bases not matched to a gene: 1. Germline values: CDR1 LNHNV, CDR2 YYDKDF (reference sequence). CDR3 nucleotide sequence: TGTGCCACCAGTGGACAGGGGTACGAGCAGTACTTC. Its protein product is CATSGQGYEQYF.

CDR3 protein: CASSSPGDRPLGQFF. The CDR3 coding sequence is TGTGCCAGCAGTTCGCCCGGGGACAGGCCGCTCGGGCAGTTCTTC. The chain employs TRBV27 and TRBJ2-1, with 8 bases aligning to TRBD1. This CDR3 has 15 residues. Germline V gives CDR1 MNHEY, CDR2 SMNVEV (reference sequence). V was pared by 4 bases and J by 12 bases, with 14 bases of the junction left unmatched.